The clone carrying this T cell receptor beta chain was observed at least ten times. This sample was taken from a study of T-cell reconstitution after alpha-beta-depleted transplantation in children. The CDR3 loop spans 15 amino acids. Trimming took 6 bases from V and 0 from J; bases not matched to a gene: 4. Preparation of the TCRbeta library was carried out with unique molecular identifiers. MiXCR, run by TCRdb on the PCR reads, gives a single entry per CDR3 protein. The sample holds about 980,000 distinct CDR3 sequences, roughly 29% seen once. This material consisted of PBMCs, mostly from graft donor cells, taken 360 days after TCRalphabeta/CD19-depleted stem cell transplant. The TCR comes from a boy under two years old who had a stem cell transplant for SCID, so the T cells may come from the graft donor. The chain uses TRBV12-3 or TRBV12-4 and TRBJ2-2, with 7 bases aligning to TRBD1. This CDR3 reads CASSPGQPNTGELFF. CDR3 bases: TGTGCCAGCAGCCCGGGACAGCCGAACACCGGGGAGCTGTTTTTT.